One and the same sample provided the 27 T cell receptor beta chains below, sequenced in a study of T-cell reconstitution after alpha-beta-depleted transplantation in children. Preparation of the TCRbeta library used unique molecular identifiers. Each CDR3 protein gets one entry after TCRdb re-called the PCR reads with MiXCR. The sample has about 540,000 distinct CDR3 sequences; approximately 16% are singletons. The material sequenced was PBMCs from the stem cell graft donor, taken from the stem cell graft. The receptors originated from a human donor who donated a stem cell graft to a child with acute lymphoblastic leukemia.

This clonotype was counted a few times. The chain joins TRBV18 to TRBJ2-3, with D possibly TRBD1 on 7 matching bases. The length of the CDR3 is 19 residues. Germline V lookup: CDR1 KGHSH, CDR2 LQKENI. V was clipped by 2 bases and J by 0 bases, with 21 bases between them. DNA for the CDR3: TGTGCCAGCTCACCAGTATGGGCGGGGACAGCATCTAGCACAGATACGCAGTATTTT. Its protein is CASSPVWAGTASSTDTQYF.

This clonotype was detected only a few times. V is TRBV20-1 and J is TRBJ2-7; TRBD1 agrees at 10 bases. With 5 bases clipped from V and 3 bases from J, the junction kept 13 bases outside the gene matches. Per the germline V gene, CDR1 is DFQATT and CDR2 is SNEGSKA (reference sequence). CDR3 size: 16 residues. CDR3 amino acids: CSAYGTGVPLSYEQYF. The CDR3 nucleotides read TGCAGTGCTTACGGGACAGGGGTCCCCCTAAGCTACGAGCAGTACTTC.

This clonotype has just a few counts. The gene calls are TRBV20-1 and TRBJ2-7, with 7 nucleotides matching TRBD1. The germline gives CDR1 DFQATT, CDR2 SNEGSKA (reference sequence). Losses at the gene ends were 6 bases for V and 2 bases for J; bases not matched to a gene: 10. The CDR3 has 14 amino acids. As DNA, the CDR3 is TGCAGTGCCTCCTCGGGGACAGCGCCCTACGAGCAGTACTTC. This sequence encodes CSASSGTAPYEQYF.

This clonotype was seen ten or more times. The rearrangement uses TRBV9 and TRBJ1-2; D uncertain. Germline loops: CDR1 SGDLS, CDR2 YYNGEE. Trimming took off 0 bases at V and 0 bases at J, with 6 bases between the two ends. CDR3 length: 14 amino acids. The CDR3 is CASSVGSPNYGYTF. The CDR3 nucleotides are TGTGCCAGCAGCGTAGGCAGTCCTAACTATGGCTACACCTTC.

The chain is built from TRBV12-3 or TRBV12-4 and TRBJ2-3, with D perhaps TRBD1 (6 bases). V lost 7 bases to trimming and J lost 4 bases, with 21 bases between them. The CDR3 sequence is 16 residues long. DNA for the CDR3: TGTGCCAGCAATGACAACAGGGTCAACCTTGCAGATACGCAGTATTTT. Translation: CASNDNRVNLADTQYF.

The rearrangement joins TRBV20-1 to TRBJ2-7; 8 bases line up with TRBD2. Per the germline V gene, CDR1 is DFQATT and CDR2 is SNEGSKA (reference sequence). The CDR3 runs 13 residues. With 3 bases clipped from V and 8 bases from J, the junction kept 9 bases outside the gene matches. The CDR3: CSARSSGSTKQYF. The CDR3 DNA reads as TGCAGTGCTAGGTCCAGCGGGAGTACTAAGCAGTACTTC.

In this sample, this clonotype turned up many times. It may be a read error: a sequence one base away is much more abundant. The rearrangement joins TRBV5-1 to TRBJ1-1; no clear D. The germline gives CDR1 SGHRS, CDR2 YFSETQ. This CDR3 is 13 amino acids long. Deletions cut 0 bases from V and 3 bases from J, with 6 bases between. Written as DNA, the CDR3 is TGCGCCAGCAGCTTGGGGCAGTACACTGAAGCTTTCTTT. The encoded protein is CASSLGQYTEAFF.

The chain carries TRBV7-9 and TRBJ2-7; either TRBD1 or TRBD2 may supply D (5 bases each). The CDR3 covers 14 residues. Germline CDR1 reads SEHNR; CDR2 reads FQNEAQ (reference sequence). Trimming removed 5 bases from V and 2 bases from J, with 13 bases in between. DNA for the CDR3: TGTGCCAGCAGCCCAGGGACCAGCACCTACGAGCAGTACTTC. It specifies CASSPGTSTYEQYF.

Only a few counts were recorded for this clonotype. The chain is built from TRBV20-1 and TRBJ2-1, with D unresolved. V lost 3 bases, J lost 3 bases, and 9 bases lay in between. The germline V gene has CDR1 DFQATT and CDR2 SNEGSKA (reference sequence). This CDR3 region has 13 residues. The CDR3 nucleotides read TGCAGTGCTAGGACGGGTAACTACAATGAGCAGTTCTTC. Amino acids: CSARTGNYNEQFF.

This clonotype was counted a few times. This chain connects TRBV5-1 to TRBJ2-1, with 8 bases fitting TRBD2. This CDR3 region has 15 residues. Germline V gene data show CDR1 as SGHRS and CDR2 as YFSETQ. Germline trimming cut 1 base from V and 10 bases from J; bases unmatched to any gene: 10. The CDR3 loop reads CASSLSGTRTREQFF. Written as DNA, the CDR3 is TGCGCCAGCAGCTTGTCCGGGACTAGGACCAGAGAGCAGTTCTTC.

The chain couples TRBV29-1 to TRBJ1-2, with D uncertain. V gave up 5 bases and J gave up 5 bases, with 9 bases separating them. CDR1 is SQVTM and CDR2 is ANQGSEA in the germline V gene. The CDR3 loop spans 11 amino acids. The CDR3 loop is CSVTLGYGYTF. DNA for the CDR3: TGCAGCGTTACCCTAGGATATGGCTACACCTTC.

This clonotype was counted a few times. V and J are TRBV6-5 and TRBJ2-7; 9 bases fit TRBD1. With 2 bases clipped from V and 2 bases from J, the junction kept 4 bases outside the gene matches. The CDR3 is 15 amino acids. From germline, CDR1 is MNHEY and CDR2 SVGAGI. The chain's CDR3 is CASSYGQGTPYEQYF. For the CDR3, the DNA is TGTGCCAGCAGTTACGGACAGGGGACCCCCTACGAGCAGTACTTC.

This chain joins TRBV18 and TRBJ1-2, with 7 nucleotides matching TRBD1. CDR3 length: 11 residues. Trimming took 4 bases from V and 7 from J; bases not matched to a gene: 0. CDR1 is KGHSH, CDR2 LQKENI, per germline. In nucleotides, the CDR3 is TGTGCCAGCTCACAGGGGGCTGGCTACACCTTC. Amino acids: CASSQGAGYTF.

This clonotype came up a few times. The V and J genes are TRBV29-1 and TRBJ1-5; possible D gene TRBD1, 6 bases. CDR3 length: 14 amino acids. V lost 7 bases, J lost 0 bases, and 13 bases lay in between. Per germline, CDR1 SQVTM and CDR2 ANQGSEA. The CDR3 DNA reads as TGCAGCGCTGCGACAGGTCATAGCAATCAGCCCCAGCATTTT. Translated, it gives CSAATGHSNQPQHF.

Only a few counts were recorded for this clonotype. The chain links TRBV27 to TRBJ2-7, with D possibly TRBD2 on 5 matching bases. V was clipped by 6 bases and J by 1 base, with 13 bases between them. This CDR3 has 14 amino acids. The germline V gene encodes CDR1 MNHEY and CDR2 SMNVEV (reference sequence). The CDR3 sequence is CASSRHDYSYEQYF. DNA for the CDR3: TGTGCCAGCAGCCGACACGACTATTCCTACGAGCAGTACTTC.

The rearrangement links TRBV10-3 to TRBJ2-3, with 7 bases fitting TRBD2. The CDR3 runs to 16 residues. Trimming removed 3 bases from V and 2 bases from J; junction bases left unmatched: 8. Germline loops: CDR1 ENHRY, CDR2 SYGVKD. As DNA, the CDR3 is TGTGCCATCAGTGACGGGACTATAACAAACACAGATACGCAGTATTTT. Translated: CAISDGTITNTDTQYF.

This clonotype was observed a few times. The V gene is TRBV10-3, the J gene TRBJ2-1; TRBD1 agrees at 7 bases. J gave up 4 bases and V 5 bases, and 11 bases lay outside the gene matches. The CDR3 is made up of 16 amino acids. Germline CDR1 ENHRY, CDR2 SYGVKD. The CDR3 reads CAISNNQGVKYNEQFF. In nucleotides, the CDR3 is TGTGCCATCAGTAACAACCAGGGGGTAAAATACAATGAGCAGTTCTTC.

The rearrangement uses TRBV5-1 and TRBJ2-7; D may be TRBD1 (6 bases). The germline V gene encodes CDR1 SGHRS and CDR2 YFSETQ. Trimming pared 6 bases from V and 4 bases from J, leaving 26 bases between. The CDR3 loop spans 17 amino acids. The DNA of the CDR3 is TGCGCCAGCAACCATGGGGGCCCCGTCACATCGAAATACGAGCAGTACTTC. Its protein is CASNHGGPVTSKYEQYF.

This clonotype came up a few times. J is TRBJ2-3 and V is TRBV6-5, with D maybe TRBD1 (6 bases). The CDR3 loop spans 17 amino acids. The germline CDR1 and CDR2 sequences are MNHEY and SVGAGI. V was trimmed by 2 bases and J by 4 bases, leaving 19 bases between them. For the CDR3, the DNA is TGTGCCAGCAGTTACACAAGAGGGGCAGGGGCGGCAGATACGCAGTATTTT. Residues: CASSYTRGAGAADTQYF.

This clonotype has only a few counts. CDR3 nucleotides: TGTGCCAGTAGTATTGAGACTCGCGTCGGAGAGCAGTACTTC. Amino acids: CASSIETRVGEQYF. The rearrangement uses TRBV19 and TRBJ2-7; D is undetermined. Germline assignment: CDR1 LNHDA and CDR2 SQIVND (reference sequence). CDR3 size: 14 residues. V lost 3 bases and J lost 7, with 16 bases in between.

The V and J genes are TRBV15 and TRBJ1-2, with 8 bases aligning to TRBD1. J lost 5 bases, V lost 7 bases, and 9 bases had no gene match. The CDR3 is 14 amino acids. The germline V gene encodes CDR1 LNHNV and CDR2 YYDKDF (reference sequence). CDR3 sequence (DNA): TGTGCCACCAACCCGGACAGGGCGGGGTATGGCTACACCTTC. As protein: CATNPDRAGYGYTF.

This clonotype was seen more than once but under ten times. The chain links TRBV5-6 to TRBJ2-1; 15 bases align to TRBD2. The CDR3 sequence is 16 residues long. The germline gives CDR1 SGHDT, CDR2 YYEEEE. Trimming removed 1 base from V and 9 bases from J; junction bases left unmatched: 5. CDR3 nucleotide sequence: TGTGCCAGCAGCTTGTTCGGGACTAGCGGGAGGAGTGAGCAGTTCTTC. Its protein is CASSLFGTSGRSEQFF.

The gene calls are TRBV7-9 and TRBJ1-1; D uncertain. V lost 2 bases and J 8 bases, leaving 12 bases between the germline ends. The CDR3 loop spans 13 amino acids. Per the germline V gene, CDR1 is SEHNR and CDR2 is FQNEAQ (reference sequence). The CDR3 sequence: CASSLSALREAFF. In DNA form, the CDR3 reads TGTGCCAGCAGCTTATCGGCGTTGAGGGAAGCTTTCTTT.

The V and J genes are TRBV9 and TRBJ2-1; possibly TRBD2 for D (6 bases). Germline V gives CDR1 SGDLS, CDR2 YYNGEE. The length of the CDR3 is 17 residues. V was shortened by 3 bases and J by 4 bases, with 20 bases between the two germline ends. This CDR3 reads CASSAEGVRESYNEQFF. In nucleotides, the CDR3 is TGTGCCAGCAGCGCCGAAGGGGTGCGGGAATCATACAATGAGCAGTTCTTC. Full variable domain (remainder filled in from reference TRBV9 and TRBJ2-1): DSGVTQTPKHLITATGQRVTLRCSPRSGDLSVYWYQQSLDQGLQFLIQYYNGEERAKGNILERFSAQQFPDLHSELNLSSLELGDSALYFCASSAEGVRESYNEQFFGPGTRLTVL.

V usage is TRBV10-3 and J usage is TRBJ1-1; no definite D call. Germline V CDR1 and CDR2: ENHRY, SYGVKD. The V end was cut by 4 bases, the J end by 10 bases, with 16 bases between. This CDR3 region has 13 residues. The CDR3 reads CAISGSQTSAAFF. The CDR3 coding sequence is TGTGCCATCAGTGGCAGCCAGACGTCAGCAGCTTTCTTT.

J is TRBJ2-1 and V is TRBV7-6, with TRBD2 matching over 9 bases. With 0 bases clipped from V and 7 bases from J, the junction kept 13 bases outside the gene matches. The germline gives CDR1 SGHVS, CDR2 FNYEAQ. CDR3 length: 18 amino acids. CDR3 DNA: TGTGCCAGCAGCTTAGCGATACATTACTCTAGCGGGATAAATGAGCAGTTCTTC. This gives the protein CASSLAIHYSSGINEQFF.

A few counts support this clonotype. The chain uses TRBV27 and TRBJ2-7; TRBD2 agrees at 7 bases. The germline CDR1 and CDR2 sequences are MNHEY and SMNVEV (reference sequence). The CDR3 contains 14 residues. V was clipped by 1 base and J by 3 bases; unmatched bases: 3. CDR3 sequence: CASSLLASGYEQYF. The CDR3 bases are TGTGCCAGCAGTTTATTGGCTAGCGGCTACGAGCAGTACTTC.